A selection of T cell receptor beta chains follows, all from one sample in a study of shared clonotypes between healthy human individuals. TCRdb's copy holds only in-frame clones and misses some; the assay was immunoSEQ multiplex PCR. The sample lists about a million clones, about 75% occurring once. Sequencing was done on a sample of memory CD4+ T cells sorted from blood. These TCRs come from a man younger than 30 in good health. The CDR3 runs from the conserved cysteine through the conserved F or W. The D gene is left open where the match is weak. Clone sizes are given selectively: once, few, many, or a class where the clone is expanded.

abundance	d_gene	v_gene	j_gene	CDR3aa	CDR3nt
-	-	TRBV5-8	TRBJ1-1	CASSLGLANTEAFF	TGTGCCAGCAGCTTGGGGTTAGCGAACACTGAAGCTTTCTTT
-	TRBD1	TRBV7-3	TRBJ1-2	CASRVDRETNYGYTF	TGTGCCAGCAGGGTCGACAGGGAGACTAACTATGGCTACACCTTC
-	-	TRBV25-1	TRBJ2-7	CASSEAGEYEQYF	TGTGCCAGCAGTGAAGCCGGCGAGTACGAGCAGTACTTC
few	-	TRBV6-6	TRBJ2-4	CASSPPAALAKNIQYF	TGTGCCAGCAGCCCGCCGGCAGCCCTAGCCAAAAACATTCAGTACTTC
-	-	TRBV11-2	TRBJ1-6	CASSLDGANSPLHF	TGTGCCAGCAGCTTAGATGGGGCGAATTCACCCCTCCACTTT
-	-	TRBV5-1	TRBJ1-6	CASSLEGVENSPLHF	TGCGCCAGCAGCTTGGAAGGGGTTGAGAATTCACCCCTCCACTTT
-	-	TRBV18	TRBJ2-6	CASSLMIYIGSGANVLTF	TGTGCCAGCTCACTCATGATTTATATAGGCTCTGGGGCCAACGTCCTGACTTTC
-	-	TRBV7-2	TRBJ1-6	CASSQNRVPNSPLHF	TGTGCCAGCAGTCAAAATAGGGTCCCAAATTCACCCCTCCACTTT
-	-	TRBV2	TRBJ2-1	CASSGSSSYNEQFF	TGTGCCAGCAGTGGTTCTAGCTCCTACAATGAGCAGTTCTTC
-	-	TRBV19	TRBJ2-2	CASSIGAPETGELFF	TGTGCCAGTAGTATCGGGGCCCCAGAGACCGGGGAGCTGTTTTTT
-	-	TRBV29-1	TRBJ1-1	CSVLLNTEAFF	TGCAGCGTTCTCCTGAACACTGAAGCTTTCTTT
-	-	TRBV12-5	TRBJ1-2	CASGSDRTVKAGYTF	TGTGCTAGTGGTTCGGATCGGACAGTTAAGGCTGGCTACACCTTC
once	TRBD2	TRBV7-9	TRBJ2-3	CASSLRGGLAPSTDTQYF	TGTGCCAGCAGCTTAAGGGGCGGACTAGCCCCCAGCACAGATACGCAGTATTTT
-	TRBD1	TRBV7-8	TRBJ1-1	CASSQGTGQGEAFF	TGTGCCAGCAGCCAGGGGACGGGACAGGGTGAAGCTTTCTTT
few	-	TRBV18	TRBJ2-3	CASSPSGGTDTQYF	TGTGCCAGCTCACCATCAGGCGGCACAGATACGCAGTATTTT
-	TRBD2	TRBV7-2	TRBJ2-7	CASSFRAGASSYEQYF	TGTGCCAGCAGCTTCAGAGCGGGAGCCTCCTCCTACGAGCAGTACTTC
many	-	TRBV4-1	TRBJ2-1	CASSHGTASPIGQFF	TGCGCCAGCAGCCACGGCACGGCTAGTCCAATTGGGCAGTTCTTC
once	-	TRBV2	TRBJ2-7	CASSTGRAYEQYF	TGTGCCAGCAGTACGGGCCGCGCCTACGAGCAGTACTTC
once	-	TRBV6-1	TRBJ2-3	CASGPATGRVDTQYF	TGTGCCAGCGGCCCGGCGACAGGGAGGGTAGATACGCAGTATTTT
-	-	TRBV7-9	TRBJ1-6	CASRGTGGISPLHF	TGTGCCAGCAGAGGGACCGGCGGGATTTCACCCCTCCACTTT
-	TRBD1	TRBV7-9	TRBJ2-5	CASSLGTGGETQYF	TGTGCCAGCAGCTTAGGAACAGGGGGGGAGACCCAGTACTTC
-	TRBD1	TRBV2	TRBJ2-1	CASSEGQGAFNEQFF	TGTGCCAGCAGTGAGGGACAGGGGGCGTTCAATGAGCAGTTCTTC
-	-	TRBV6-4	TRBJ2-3	CASSKGEVPDTQYF	TGTGCCAGCAGCAAGGGGGAAGTCCCAGATACGCAGTATTTT
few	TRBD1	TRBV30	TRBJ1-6	CAWEGGQGNNSPLHF	TGTGCCTGGGAAGGCGGACAGGGGAACAATTCACCCCTCCACTTT
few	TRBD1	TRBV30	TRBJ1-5	CAWSKNRGAQPQHF	TGTGCCTGGAGTAAGAACAGGGGCGCTCAGCCCCAGCATTTT
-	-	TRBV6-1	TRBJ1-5	CASSEVDGQPQHF	TGTGCCAGCAGTGAAGTAGACGGCCAGCCCCAGCATTTT
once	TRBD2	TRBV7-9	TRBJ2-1	CASSSLTSGTYNEQFF	TGTGCCAGCAGCTCGCTAACTAGCGGCACCTACAATGAGCAGTTCTTC
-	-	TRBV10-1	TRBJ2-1	CASSESSQSQFF	TGCGCCAGCAGTGAGTCGAGTCAGTCCCAGTTCTTC
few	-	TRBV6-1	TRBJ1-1	CASSPRRVNTEAFF	TGTGCCAGCAGTCCCAGACGGGTGAACACTGAAGCTTTCTTT
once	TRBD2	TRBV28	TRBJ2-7	CATKGTSGSYEQYF	TGTGCCACTAAAGGGACTAGCGGGAGTTACGAGCAGTACTTC
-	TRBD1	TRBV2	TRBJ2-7	CASSESRTGKAYEQYF	TGTGCCAGCAGCGAGAGCCGGACAGGGAAGGCCTACGAGCAGTACTTC
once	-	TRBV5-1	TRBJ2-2	CASSLNVVNTGELFF	TGCGCCAGCAGCTTGAACGTGGTTAACACCGGGGAGCTGTTTTTT
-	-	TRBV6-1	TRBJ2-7	CASTTGAPYEQYF	TGTGCCAGCACAACAGGCGCACCTTACGAGCAGTACTTC
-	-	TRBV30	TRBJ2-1	CASLGGYNEQFF	TGTGCCTCCTTAGGGGGCTACAATGAGCAGTTCTTC
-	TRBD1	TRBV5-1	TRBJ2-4	CASSLGREGAGSKNIQYF	TGCGCCAGCAGCTTGGGTAGAGAGGGGGCTGGGTCCAAAAACATTCAGTACTTC
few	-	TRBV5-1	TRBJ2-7	CASSLSTDYYEQYF	TGCGCCAGCAGCTTGTCCACAGATTACTACGAGCAGTACTTC
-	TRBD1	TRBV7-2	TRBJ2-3	CASSLARQGRKADTQYF	TGTGCCAGCAGCTTAGCTCGACAGGGTCGAAAGGCAGATACGCAGTATTTT
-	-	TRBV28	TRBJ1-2	CASSLEQYYGYTF	TGTGCCAGCAGTTTGGAACAGTACTATGGCTACACCTTC
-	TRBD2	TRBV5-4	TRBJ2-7	CASSYGGGGIYEQYF	TGTGCCAGCAGTTACGGTGGGGGGGGAATTTACGAGCAGTACTTC
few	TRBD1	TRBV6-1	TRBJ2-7	CAHRGTGYGEQYF	TGTGCCCACAGGGGGACAGGGTACGGCGAGCAGTACTTC
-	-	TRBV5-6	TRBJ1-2	CASSLGGQTPYGYTF	TGTGCCAGCAGTCTTGGAGGACAGACTCCTTATGGCTACACCTTC
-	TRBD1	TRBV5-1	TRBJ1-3	CASSLDPDRAGNTIYF	TGCGCCAGCAGCCTGGACCCTGACAGGGCTGGAAACACCATATATTTT
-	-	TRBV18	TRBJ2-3	CASSPFESTDTQYF	TGTGCCAGCTCACCTTTCGAGTCTACAGATACGCAGTATTTT
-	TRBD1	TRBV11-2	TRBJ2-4	CASSRATGSKNIQYF	TGTGCCAGCAGCCGGGCGACAGGGTCCAAAAACATTCAGTACTTC
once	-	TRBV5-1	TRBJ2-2	CASSLRVPGELFF	TGCGCCAGCAGCTTACGGGTTCCCGGGGAGCTGTTTTTT
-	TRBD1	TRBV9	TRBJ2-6	CASSARDRGLAGANVLTF	TGTGCCAGCAGCGCGAGGGACAGGGGGCTAGCTGGGGCCAACGTCCTGACTTTC
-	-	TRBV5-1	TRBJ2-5	CASSLNGDAGIGTQYF	TGCGCCAGCAGCTTGAACGGGGACGCCGGCATCGGGACCCAGTACTTC
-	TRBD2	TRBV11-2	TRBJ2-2	CASSQGLVRTGELFF	TGTGCCAGCAGCCAGGGACTAGTGAGGACCGGGGAGCTGTTTTTT
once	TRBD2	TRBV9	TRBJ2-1	CASSADPGLAGGSYNEQFF	TGTGCCAGCAGCGCTGATCCGGGACTAGCGGGGGGCTCCTACAATGAGCAGTTCTTC
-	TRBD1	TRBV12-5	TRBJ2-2	CASGGQGYTGELFF	TGTGCTAGTGGTGGACAGGGCTACACCGGGGAGCTGTTTTTT
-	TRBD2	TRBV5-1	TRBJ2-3	CASSLAGADTQYF	TGCGCCAGCAGCCTAGCGGGAGCAGATACGCAGTATTTT
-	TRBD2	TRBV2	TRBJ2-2	CASSIAGAPGGELFF	TGTGCCAGCAGTATAGCGGGGGCTCCCGGCGGGGAGCTGTTTTTT
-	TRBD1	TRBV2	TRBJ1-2	CASRVGQGGYGYTF	TGTGCCAGCAGGGTAGGACAGGGCGGCTATGGCTACACCTTC
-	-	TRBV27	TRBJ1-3	CASSLTGQTSGNTIYF	TGTGCCAGCAGTTTAACAGGACAGACCTCTGGAAACACCATATATTTT
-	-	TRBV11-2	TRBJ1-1	CASSLVRADTEAFF	TGTGCCAGCAGCTTAGTAAGGGCGGACACTGAAGCTTTCTTT